These 26 T cell receptor beta chains were all obtained from the same sample, sequenced in a study of blood T cell repertoires in COVID-19. Produced via immunoSEQ multiplex PCR; TCRdb's table is partial and in-frame only. The data contain roughly 150,000 clones, approximately 86% of them singletons. Sequenced material: peripheral blood. The receptors were sampled from a woman of 80 years or more with COVID-19, enrolled during active disease.

V is TRBV19 and J is TRBJ1-5; 10 nucleotides match TRBD1. Germline CDR1 reads LNHDA; CDR2 reads SQIVND (reference sequence). This CDR3 has 15 amino acids. V lost 8 bases and J lost 4; bases outside the gene matches: 8. The chain's CDR3 is CASCLGTGVNQPQHF. The DNA for the CDR3 is TGTGCCAGTTGCCTCGGGACAGGGGTAAATCAGCCCCAGCATTTT.

In this sample, this clone turned up a few times. The J gene is TRBJ1-1, the V gene TRBV6-6; TRBD1 aligns across 8 bases. V was clipped by 0 bases and J by 5 bases; unmatched bases: 5. The germline V gene encodes CDR1 MNHNY and CDR2 SVGAGI (reference sequence). The length of the CDR3 is 15 residues. CDR3 amino acids: CASSYSGQATTEAFF. The DNA of the CDR3 is TGTGCCAGCAGTTACTCGGGACAGGCGACAACTGAAGCTTTCTTT.

This clone was detected a few times. The CDR3 region has the DNA TGTGCCAGCAGTTACCAAGGGAGGTCACCCCTCCACTTT. Protein: CASSYQGRSPLHF. The chain joins TRBV6-5 to TRBJ1-6; D not certain. The length of the CDR3 is 13 residues. With 2 bases removed from V and 10 bases from J, the gap between germline ends came to 9 bases. The germline gives CDR1 MNHEY, CDR2 SVGAGI.

The genes are TRBV2 and TRBJ1-1; 8 bases map to TRBD1. This CDR3 comprises 15 residues. The V segment lost 7 bases and the J segment 5 bases; nucleotides outside the gene matches: 12. The germline V gene encodes CDR1 SNHLY and CDR2 FYNNEI. The CDR3 DNA follows: TGTGCCAGCACGGGGGACAGGAGTAAATTTACTGAAGCTTTCTTT. This codes for CASTGDRSKFTEAFF.

There are many counts of this clone. The gene calls are TRBV27 and TRBJ2-7; D is uncertain. The CDR3 sequence is 17 residues long. Trimming took off 6 bases at V and 3 bases at J, with 24 bases between the two ends. Germline CDR1 and CDR2: MNHEY and SMNVEV (reference sequence). Here the CDR3 reads CASSYSGWFCSIYEQYF. DNA of the CDR3: TGTGCCAGCAGCTACTCGGGTTGGTTTTGCTCAATCTACGAGCAGTACTTC.

The rearrangement joins TRBV2 to TRBJ2-3; 7 bases fit TRBD2. V gave up 9 bases and J gave up 8 bases; unmatched junction bases: 14. The CDR3 has 14 residues. From germline, CDR1 is SNHLY and CDR2 FYNNEI. This CDR3 is CASGVGGGPPTQYF. Written as DNA, the CDR3 is TGTGCCAGTGGAGTGGGGGGAGGGCCGCCTACGCAGTATTTT.

The V gene is TRBV12-3 or TRBV12-4, the J gene TRBJ1-1; perhaps TRBD1 as D (6 bases). Trimming shortened V by 4 bases and J by 3 bases, and 9 bases separated the two germline ends. The CDR3 consists of 13 residues. The CDR3 DNA reads TGTGCCAGCAGTTACAGGGTCGACACTGAAGCTTTCTTT. It codes for CASSYRVDTEAFF.

Details on this clone: The same CDR3 arises from other DNA sequences in this sample as well. This chain connects TRBV12-3 or TRBV12-4 to TRBJ1-2; D is uncertain. Between the trimmed V and J ends, which lost 4 bases and 7 bases, there was a span of 7 bases. This CDR3 has 11 residues. CDR3 in amino acids: CASSSRRGYTF. The CDR3 coding sequence is TGTGCCAGCAGTTCCAGGCGTGGCTACACCTTC.

The V and J genes are TRBV5-4 and TRBJ2-1; D is uncertain. The CDR3 covers 13 residues. The germline V gene encodes CDR1 SGHNT and CDR2 YYREEE (reference sequence). The V end was cut by 4 bases, the J end by 2 bases, with 7 bases between. CDR3 sequence: CASSNSAYNEQFF. CDR3 nucleotides: TGTGCCAGCAGCAACTCCGCCTACAATGAGCAGTTCTTC.

The genes are TRBV6-5 and TRBJ2-7, with 9 bases identical to TRBD1. Germline-derived CDR1 and CDR2 are MNHEY and SVGAGI. The CDR3 length is 13 residues. V dropped 6 bases and J dropped 7; count of bases not matched to a gene: 7. This CDR3 reads CASRIQGAREQYF. In DNA form, the CDR3 reads TGTGCCAGCAGGATACAGGGGGCGCGGGAGCAGTACTTC.

This chain connects TRBV18 to TRBJ2-1; D ambiguous. Germline values: CDR1 KGHSH, CDR2 LQKENI. The V and J ends lost 6 bases and 2 bases respectively, with 11 bases between them. CDR3 length equals 14 residues. The CDR3: CASSLASPYNEQFF. The DNA for the CDR3 is TGTGCCAGCTCGCTGGCATCCCCCTACAATGAGCAGTTCTTC.

The gene calls are TRBV7-3 and TRBJ2-3; the match to TRBD2 covers 9 bases. The germline CDR1 and CDR2 sequences are SGHTA and FQGTGA. Trimming cost V 5 bases and J 2 bases; bases outside gene matches: 8. CDR3 length: 16 amino acids. CDR3: CASSLIPGLATDTQYF. CDR3 DNA sequence: TGTGCCAGCAGCCTCATACCGGGACTAGCCACAGATACGCAGTATTTT.

The genes are TRBV5-8 and TRBJ1-6, with unresolved D. This CDR3 contains 16 residues. The germline V gene has CDR1 SGHTS and CDR2 YDEGEE. Trimming removed 4 bases from V and 0 bases from J, with 11 bases in between. This chain's CDR3 is CASSQSLSSYNSPLHF. In DNA, the CDR3 is TGTGCCAGCAGCCAAAGTCTAAGCTCCTATAATTCACCCCTCCACTTT.

The chain joins TRBV5-6 to TRBJ1-2, with TRBD1 identical over 7 bases. The germline gives CDR1 SGHDT, CDR2 YYEEEE. The CDR3 has 15 residues. Germline trimming cut 2 bases from V and 2 bases from J; bases unmatched to any gene: 6. The chain's CDR3 is CASSFGTADNYGYTF. CDR3 bases: TGTGCCAGCAGCTTCGGGACAGCCGACAACTATGGCTACACCTTC.

The V call is TRBV2, the J call TRBJ1-3; 7 bases align to TRBD1. In germline, CDR1 is SNHLY, CDR2 FYNNEI. The junction had 7 bases not matched to a gene; V was cut back by 5 bases and J by 0 bases. CDR3 length equals 16 residues. CDR3 amino acids: CASSPTGRNSGNTIYF. In DNA form, the CDR3 reads TGTGCCAGCAGTCCGACAGGGCGGAACTCTGGAAACACCATATATTTT.

This chain uses TRBV5-6 with TRBJ2-7; D perhaps matches TRBD1 (6 bases). The CDR3 has 12 residues. Between the trimmed V and J ends, which lost 2 bases and 6 bases, there was a span of 9 bases. Germline lookup yields CDR1 SGHDT and CDR2 YYEEEE. In DNA, the CDR3 is TGTGCCAGCAGCTTACAGGGTCGCGAGCAGTACTTC. This codes for CASSLQGREQYF.

The chain links TRBV3-1 (or the pseudogene TRBV3-2) to TRBJ2-2; D might be TRBD1 (5 bases). From germline, CDR1 is LGHDT and CDR2 YNNKEL (reference sequence). The CDR3 loop spans 12 amino acids. V shed 7 bases and J shed 8 bases, with 11 bases lying between them. The CDR3 loop reads CASIAAGGELFF. The CDR3 DNA sequence: TGTGCCAGCATCGCAGCAGGGGGGGAGCTGTTTTTT.

This clone was seen a few times. The chain has TRBV7-8 and TRBJ2-5; tentatively, D is TRBD1 (6 bases). V lost 5 bases and J lost 2, with 15 bases in between. Germline values: CDR1 SGHVS, CDR2 FQNEAQ. CDR3 length equals 15 residues. The CDR3: CASSTAGTQQETQYF. CDR3 nucleotides: TGTGCCAGCAGCACAGCCGGGACACAACAAGAGACCCAGTACTTC.

The chain employs TRBV28 and TRBJ1-1, with 7 bases that match TRBD1. The ends lost 9 bases at V and 0 bases at J; junction bases unmatched: 13. Germline CDR1 MDHEN, CDR2 SYDVKM. The CDR3 is made up of 16 amino acids. The CDR3 sequence is CASPPWIGGMNTEAFF. The CDR3 region has the DNA TGTGCCAGTCCGCCTTGGATAGGGGGCATGAACACTGAAGCTTTCTTT.

The chain combines TRBV14 with TRBJ2-7; tentative D call: TRBD2 (5 bases). The CDR3 extends over 15 amino acids. Germline CDR1 SGHDN, CDR2 FVKESK. Trimming left V 4 bases short and J 1 base short, with 14 bases between. DNA of the CDR3: TGTGCCAGCAGCCCCTGGCGAGGAGGATCCTACGAGCAGTACTTC. Its protein product is CASSPWRGGSYEQYF.

The chain carries TRBV7-9 and TRBJ1-2, with D maybe TRBD1 (5 bases). Trimming shortened V by 1 base and J by 7 bases, and 16 bases separated the two germline ends. The CDR3 loop spans 15 amino acids. CDR1 is SEHNR and CDR2 is FQNEAQ in the germline V gene (reference sequence). The CDR3 DNA is TGTGCCAGCAGCTTAGGGTGGGGCGAGTCTATTGGCTACACCTTC. Residues: CASSLGWGESIGYTF.

The chain employs TRBV6-5 and TRBJ1-2, with TRBD1 matching 11 bases. The trim removed 6 bases at V and 6 bases at J, leaving 3 bases unmatched. Germline CDR1 MNHEY, CDR2 SVGAGI. The CDR3 is made up of 13 amino acids. The DNA of the CDR3 is TGTGCCAGCAGACGGACAGGGGGCAATGGCTACACCTTC. It translates to CASRRTGGNGYTF.

V usage is TRBV13 and J usage is TRBJ2-1; 10 bases fit TRBD2. This CDR3 region has 16 residues. Germline V gives CDR1 PRHDT, CDR2 FYEKMQ (reference sequence). Trimming cost V 3 bases and J 5 bases; bases outside gene matches: 7. In DNA, the CDR3 is TGTGCCAGCAGCTTCTACCTCGGGACTAGCGACAATGAGCAGTTCTTC. Its translation: CASSFYLGTSDNEQFF.

The CDR3 reads CASSLGRGGPAGELFF. The CDR3 DNA is TGCGCCAGCAGCTTGGGACGGGGGGGCCCCGCCGGGGAGCTGTTTTTT. V and J are TRBV5-1 and TRBJ2-2; 8 nucleotides agree with TRBD2. V gave up 0 bases and J gave up 6 bases; unmatched junction bases: 7. This CDR3 comprises 16 residues. Germline V gene sequence: CDR1 SGHRS, CDR2 YFSETQ. The variable domain in full, completed from reference TRBV5-1 and TRBJ2-2, reads KAGVTQTPRYLIKTRGQQVTLSCSPISGHRSVSWYQQTPGQGLQFLFEYFSETQRNKGNFPGRFSGRQFSNSRSEMNVSTLELGDSALYLCASSLGRGGPAGELFFGEGSRLTVL.

The gene calls are TRBV16 and TRBJ2-7; weak D call: TRBD2 (6 bases). Germline V gene sequence: CDR1 KGHSY, CDR2 FQNENV. The CDR3 has 15 amino acids. The V end lost 2 bases, the J end lost 5 bases, and 16 bases lay between the germline ends. CDR3 in amino acids: CASSQPAGAINEQYF. The CDR3, as DNA: TGTGCCAGCAGCCAACCAGCGGGCGCTATAAACGAGCAGTACTTC.

This rearrangement joins TRBV14 to TRBJ1-2; 7 nucleotides align to TRBD1. Looked up from germline, CDR1 is SGHDN and CDR2 is FVKESK. The CDR3 sequence is 13 residues long. J was trimmed by 8 bases and V by 6 bases; bases with no gene match: 9. The CDR3 DNA reads as TGTGCCAGCAGACCCGGACAGGAGGGAGGCTACACCTTC. This encodes CASRPGQEGGYTF. Full variable domain (outside the CDR3, taken from reference TRBV14 and TRBJ1-2): EAGVTQFPSHSVIEKGQTVTLRCDPISGHDNLYWYRRVMGKEIKFLLHFVKESKQDESGMPNNRFLAERTGGTYSTLKVQPAELEDSGVYFCASRPGQEGGYTFGSGTRLTVV.